The sequence of this T cell receptor (beta chain) was determined in a study of Graves' ophthalmopathy and Graves' hyperthyroidism. Study-wide results and limits: Blood shared most expanded thyroid clonotypes above 0.001 frequency.

Trimming removed 5 bases from V and 0 bases from J; junction bases left unmatched: 15. This CDR3 region has 20 residues. In germline, CDR1 is MNHEY, CDR2 SVGAGI. This clonotype was recorded many times. Its antigen is currently unknown. TCR beta CDR3 regions were amplified from RNA transcripts. RT-PCR in the first round used HTBI primers; a second-round multiplex PCR followed. One entry per CDR3 protein results from TCRdb running MiXCR on the multiplex PCR reads. The data hold around 340,000 distinct CDR3 sequences, with 15% to 20% observed a single time. Patients were left out if they had other autoimmune diseases, uncontrolled infections, pregnancy or lactation.

Source material: peripheral blood. The TCR sequence derives from an adult man with Graves' ophthalmopathy. V is TRBV6-5 and J is TRBJ2-6; TRBD1 aligns across 8 bases. The CDR3 DNA is TGTGCCAGCAGTAGACCGCCGTTTGGGACAGGCCCCTCTGGGGCCAACGTCCTGACTTTC. Protein product: CASSRPPFGTGPSGANVLTF.